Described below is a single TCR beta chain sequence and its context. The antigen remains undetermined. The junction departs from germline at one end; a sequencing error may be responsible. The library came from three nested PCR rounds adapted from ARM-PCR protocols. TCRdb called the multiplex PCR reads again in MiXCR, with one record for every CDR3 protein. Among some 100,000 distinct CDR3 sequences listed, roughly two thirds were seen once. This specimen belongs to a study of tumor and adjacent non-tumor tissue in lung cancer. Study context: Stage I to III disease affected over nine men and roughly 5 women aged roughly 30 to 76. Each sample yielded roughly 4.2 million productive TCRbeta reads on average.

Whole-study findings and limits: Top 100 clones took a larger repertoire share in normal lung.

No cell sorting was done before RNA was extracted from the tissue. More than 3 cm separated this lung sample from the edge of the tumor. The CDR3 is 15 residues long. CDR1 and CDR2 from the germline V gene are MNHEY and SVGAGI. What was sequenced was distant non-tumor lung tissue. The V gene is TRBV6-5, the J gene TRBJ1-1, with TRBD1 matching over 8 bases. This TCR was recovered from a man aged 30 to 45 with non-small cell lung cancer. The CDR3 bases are TGTGCCAGCATTTACTCCGGGACAGGGAACACTGAAGCTTTCTTT. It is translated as CASIYSGTGNTEAFF.